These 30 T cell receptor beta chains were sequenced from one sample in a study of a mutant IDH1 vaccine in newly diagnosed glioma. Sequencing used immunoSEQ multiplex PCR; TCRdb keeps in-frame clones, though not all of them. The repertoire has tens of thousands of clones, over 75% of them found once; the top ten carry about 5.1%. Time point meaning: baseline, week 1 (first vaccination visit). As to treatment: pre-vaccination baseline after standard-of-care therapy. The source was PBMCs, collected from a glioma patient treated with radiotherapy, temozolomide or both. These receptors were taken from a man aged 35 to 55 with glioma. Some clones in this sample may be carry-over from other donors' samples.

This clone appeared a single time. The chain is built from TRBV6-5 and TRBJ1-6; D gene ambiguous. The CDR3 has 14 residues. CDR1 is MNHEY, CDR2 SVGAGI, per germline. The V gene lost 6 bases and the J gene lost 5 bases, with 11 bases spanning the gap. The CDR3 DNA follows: TGTGCCAGCAGCCTACAGATCCATAATTCACCCCTCCACTTT. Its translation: CASSLQIHNSPLHF.

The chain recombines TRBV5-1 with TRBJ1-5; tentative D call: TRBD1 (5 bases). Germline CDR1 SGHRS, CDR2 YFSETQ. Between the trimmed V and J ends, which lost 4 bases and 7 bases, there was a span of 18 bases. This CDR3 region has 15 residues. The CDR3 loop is CASSQVIRVRQPQHF. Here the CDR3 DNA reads TGCGCCAGCAGCCAGGTCATCAGGGTACGCCAGCCCCAGCATTTT.

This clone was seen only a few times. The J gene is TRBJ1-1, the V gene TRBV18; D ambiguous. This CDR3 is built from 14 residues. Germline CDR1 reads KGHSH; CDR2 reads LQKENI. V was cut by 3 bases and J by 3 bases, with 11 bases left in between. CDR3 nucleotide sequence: TGTGCCAGCTCACCGACAAAAGCGGACACTGAAGCTTTCTTT. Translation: CASSPTKADTEAFF.

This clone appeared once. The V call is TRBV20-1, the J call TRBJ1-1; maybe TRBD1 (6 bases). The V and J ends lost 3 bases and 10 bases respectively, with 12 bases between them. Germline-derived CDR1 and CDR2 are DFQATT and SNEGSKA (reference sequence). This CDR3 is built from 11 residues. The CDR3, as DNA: TGCAGTGCTAGTACAGGGATCGGAGCTTTCTTT. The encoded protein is CSASTGIGAFF.

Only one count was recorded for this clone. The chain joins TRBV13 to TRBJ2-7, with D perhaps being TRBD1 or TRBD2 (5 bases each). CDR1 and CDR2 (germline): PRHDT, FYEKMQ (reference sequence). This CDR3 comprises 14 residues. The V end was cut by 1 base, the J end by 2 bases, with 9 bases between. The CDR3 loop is CASSLVGVTYEQYF. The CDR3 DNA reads TGTGCCAGCAGCTTAGTGGGGGTAACCTACGAGCAGTACTTC.

CDR3 loop: CASSQDWGQVNTEAFF. The CDR3 DNA reads TGTGCCAGCAGCCAAGATTGGGGACAGGTAAACACTGAAGCTTTCTTT. The V call is TRBV14, the J call TRBJ1-1; TRBD1 matches 8 bases. The V and J ends lost 0 bases and 2 bases, in that order; junction bases with no gene match: 5. This CDR3 is built from 16 residues. Germline V gene sequence: CDR1 SGHDN, CDR2 FVKESK.

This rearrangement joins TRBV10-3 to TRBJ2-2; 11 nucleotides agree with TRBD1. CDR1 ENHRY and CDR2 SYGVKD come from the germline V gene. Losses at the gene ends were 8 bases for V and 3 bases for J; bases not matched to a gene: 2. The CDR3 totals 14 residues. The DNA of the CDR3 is TGTGCCATCTGGACAGGGGGCTACACCGGGGAGCTGTTTTTT. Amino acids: CAIWTGGYTGELFF.

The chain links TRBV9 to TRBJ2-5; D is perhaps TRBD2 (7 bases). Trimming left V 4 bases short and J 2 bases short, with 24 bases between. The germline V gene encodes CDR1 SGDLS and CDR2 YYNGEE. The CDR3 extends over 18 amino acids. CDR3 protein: CASSPLGRGLGKQETQYF. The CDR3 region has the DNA TGTGCCAGCAGCCCCCTAGGGCGGGGGCTCGGGAAGCAAGAGACCCAGTACTTC.

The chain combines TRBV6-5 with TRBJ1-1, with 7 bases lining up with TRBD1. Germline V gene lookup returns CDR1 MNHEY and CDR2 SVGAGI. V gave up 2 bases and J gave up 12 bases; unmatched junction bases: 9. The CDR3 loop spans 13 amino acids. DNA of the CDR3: TGTGCCAGCAGTTACGACAGGGTAATGACAACTTTCTTT. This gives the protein CASSYDRVMTTFF.

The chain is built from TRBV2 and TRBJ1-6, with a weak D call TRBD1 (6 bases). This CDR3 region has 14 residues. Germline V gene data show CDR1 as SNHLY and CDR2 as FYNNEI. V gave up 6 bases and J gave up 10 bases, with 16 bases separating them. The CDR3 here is CASSGGTGISPLHF. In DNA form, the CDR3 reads TGTGCCAGCAGCGGGGGCACGGGGATATCACCCCTCCACTTT.

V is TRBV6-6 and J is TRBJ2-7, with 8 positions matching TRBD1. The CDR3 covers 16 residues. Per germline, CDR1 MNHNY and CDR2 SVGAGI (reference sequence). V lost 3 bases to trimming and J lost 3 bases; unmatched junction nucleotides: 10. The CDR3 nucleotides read TGTGCCAGCAGTTATCCCAAGGACAGGGTTTTCTACGAGCAGTACTTC. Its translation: CASSYPKDRVFYEQYF.

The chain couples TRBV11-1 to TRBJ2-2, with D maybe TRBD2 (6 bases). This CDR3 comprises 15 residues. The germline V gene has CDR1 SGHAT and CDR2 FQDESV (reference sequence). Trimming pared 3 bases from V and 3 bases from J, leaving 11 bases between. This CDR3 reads CASSFLAKDTGELFF. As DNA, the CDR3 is TGTGCCAGCAGCTTCCTAGCGAAGGACACCGGGGAGCTGTTTTTT.

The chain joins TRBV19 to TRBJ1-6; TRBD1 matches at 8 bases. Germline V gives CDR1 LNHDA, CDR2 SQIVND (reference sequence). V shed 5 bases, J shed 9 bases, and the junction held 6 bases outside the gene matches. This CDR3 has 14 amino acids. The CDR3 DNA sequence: TGTGCCAGTAGTTTCAGACAGGGGAGTTCACCCCTCCACTTT. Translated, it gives CASSFRQGSSPLHF.

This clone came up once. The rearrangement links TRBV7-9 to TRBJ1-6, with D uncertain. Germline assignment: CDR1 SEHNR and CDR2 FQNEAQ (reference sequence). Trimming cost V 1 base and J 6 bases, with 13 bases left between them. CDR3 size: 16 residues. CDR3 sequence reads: CASSLVAASPNSPLHF. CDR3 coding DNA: TGTGCCAGCAGCTTAGTTGCCGCGAGTCCTAATTCACCCCTCCACTTT. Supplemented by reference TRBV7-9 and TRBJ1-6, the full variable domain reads DTGVSQNPRHKITKRGQNVTFRCDPISEHNRLYWYRQTLGQGPEFLTYFQNEAQLEKSRLLSDRFSAERPKGSFSTLEIQRTEQGDSAMYLCASSLVAASPNSPLHFGNGTRLTVT.

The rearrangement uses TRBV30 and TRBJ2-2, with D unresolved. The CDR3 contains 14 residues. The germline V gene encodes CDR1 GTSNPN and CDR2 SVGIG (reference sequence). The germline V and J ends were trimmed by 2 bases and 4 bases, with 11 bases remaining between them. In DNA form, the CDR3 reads TGTGCCTGGAGTCCCCATGGGATCACCGGGGAGCTGTTTTTT. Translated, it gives CAWSPHGITGELFF.

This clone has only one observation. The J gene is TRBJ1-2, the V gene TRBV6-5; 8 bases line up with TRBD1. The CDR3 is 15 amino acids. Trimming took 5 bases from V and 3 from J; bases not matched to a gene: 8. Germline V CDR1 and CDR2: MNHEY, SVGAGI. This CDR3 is CASSGGQDTDYGYTF. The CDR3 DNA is TGTGCCAGCAGTGGGGGACAGGATACGGACTATGGCTACACCTTC.

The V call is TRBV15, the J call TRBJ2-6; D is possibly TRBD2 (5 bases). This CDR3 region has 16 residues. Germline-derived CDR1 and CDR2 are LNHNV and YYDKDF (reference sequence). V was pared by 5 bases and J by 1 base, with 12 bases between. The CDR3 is CATSQDRGSGANVLTF. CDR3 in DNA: TGTGCCACCAGCCAAGACCGGGGATCTGGGGCCAACGTCCTGACTTTC.

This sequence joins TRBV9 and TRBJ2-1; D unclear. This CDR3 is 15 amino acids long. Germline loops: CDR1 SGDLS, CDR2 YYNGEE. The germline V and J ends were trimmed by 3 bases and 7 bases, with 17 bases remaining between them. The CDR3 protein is CASSASSPWANEQFF. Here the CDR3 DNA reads TGTGCCAGCAGCGCCTCATCCCCCTGGGCGAATGAGCAGTTCTTC.

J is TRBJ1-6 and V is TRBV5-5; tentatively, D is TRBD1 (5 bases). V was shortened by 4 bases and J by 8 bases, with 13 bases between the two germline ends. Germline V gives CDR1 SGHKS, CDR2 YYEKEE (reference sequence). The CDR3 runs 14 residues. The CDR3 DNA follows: TGTGCCAGCAGCCTTGGGGCCCCCCATTCACCCCTCCACTTT. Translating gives CASSLGAPHSPLHF.

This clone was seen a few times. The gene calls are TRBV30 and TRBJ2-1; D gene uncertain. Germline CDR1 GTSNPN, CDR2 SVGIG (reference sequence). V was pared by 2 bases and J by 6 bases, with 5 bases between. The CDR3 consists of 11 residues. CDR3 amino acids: CAWSRVNEQFF. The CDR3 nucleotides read TGTGCCTGGAGTAGGGTCAATGAGCAGTTCTTC.

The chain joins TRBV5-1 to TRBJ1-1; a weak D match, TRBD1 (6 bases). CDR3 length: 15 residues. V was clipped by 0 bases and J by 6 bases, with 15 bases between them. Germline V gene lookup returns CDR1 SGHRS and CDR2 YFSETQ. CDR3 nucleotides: TGCGCCAGCAGCTTGGCAGGGGAAGGGCGCGCTGAAGCTTTCTTT. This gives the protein CASSLAGEGRAEAFF.

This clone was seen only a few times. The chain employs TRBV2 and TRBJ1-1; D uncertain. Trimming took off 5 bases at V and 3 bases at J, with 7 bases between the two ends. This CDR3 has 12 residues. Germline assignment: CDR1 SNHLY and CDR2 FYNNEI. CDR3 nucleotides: TGTGCCAGCAGTTTGGCAGACACTGAAGCTTTCTTT. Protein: CASSLADTEAFF.

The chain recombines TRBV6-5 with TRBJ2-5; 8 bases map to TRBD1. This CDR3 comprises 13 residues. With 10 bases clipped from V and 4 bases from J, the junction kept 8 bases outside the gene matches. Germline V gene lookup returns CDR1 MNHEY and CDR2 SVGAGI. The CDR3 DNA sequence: TGTGCCACAAGGACGGGGACAGGAGAGACCCAGTACTTC. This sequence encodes CATRTGTGETQYF.

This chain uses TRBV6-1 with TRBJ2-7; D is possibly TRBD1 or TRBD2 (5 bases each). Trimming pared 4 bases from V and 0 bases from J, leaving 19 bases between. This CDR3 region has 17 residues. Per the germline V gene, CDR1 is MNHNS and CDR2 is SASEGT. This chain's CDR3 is CASSGGHSASSSYEQYF. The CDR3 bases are TGTGCCAGCAGTGGGGGCCATAGCGCGTCTAGCTCCTACGAGCAGTACTTC.

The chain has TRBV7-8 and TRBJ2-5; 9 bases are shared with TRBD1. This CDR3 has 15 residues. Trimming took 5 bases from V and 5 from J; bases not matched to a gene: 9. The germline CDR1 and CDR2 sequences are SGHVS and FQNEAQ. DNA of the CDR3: TGTGCCAGCAGCGATACGGGACAGGGAGTTGAGACCCAGTACTTC. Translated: CASSDTGQGVETQYF.

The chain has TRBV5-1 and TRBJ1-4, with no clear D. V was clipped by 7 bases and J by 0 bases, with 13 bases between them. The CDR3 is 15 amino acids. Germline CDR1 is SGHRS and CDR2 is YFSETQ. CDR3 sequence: CASPTRGATNEKLFF. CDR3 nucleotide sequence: TGCGCCAGCCCAACGCGTGGGGCAACTAATGAAAAACTGTTTTTT.

The CDR3 coding sequence is TGTGCCAGCAGTTTCCAGGGCTCTGGAAACACCATATATTTT. This gives the protein CASSFQGSGNTIYF. The chain couples TRBV7-6 to TRBJ1-3; D is possibly TRBD1 (5 bases). The CDR3 has 14 residues. V lost 6 bases to trimming and J lost 0 bases, with 9 bases between them. From germline, CDR1 is SGHVS and CDR2 FNYEAQ.

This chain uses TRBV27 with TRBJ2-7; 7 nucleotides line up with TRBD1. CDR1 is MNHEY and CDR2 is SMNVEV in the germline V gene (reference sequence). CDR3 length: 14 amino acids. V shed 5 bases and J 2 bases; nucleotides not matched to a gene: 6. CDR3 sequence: CASSITGTAYEQYF. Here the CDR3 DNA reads TGTGCCAGCAGTATCACCGGGACAGCCTACGAGCAGTACTTC.

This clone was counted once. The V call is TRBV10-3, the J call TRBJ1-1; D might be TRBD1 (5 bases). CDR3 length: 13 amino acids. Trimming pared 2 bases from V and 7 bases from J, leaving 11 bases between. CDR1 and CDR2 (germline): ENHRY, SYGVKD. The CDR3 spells CAISEDSPLEAFF. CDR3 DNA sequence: TGTGCCATCAGTGAGGACAGCCCACTTGAAGCTTTCTTT.

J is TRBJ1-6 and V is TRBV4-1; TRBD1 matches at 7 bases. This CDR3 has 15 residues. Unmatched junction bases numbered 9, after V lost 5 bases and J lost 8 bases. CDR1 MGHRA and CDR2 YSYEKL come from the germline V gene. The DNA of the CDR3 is TGCGCCAGCAGCGACAGAAGACAGGGAGATTCACCCCTCCACTTT. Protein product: CASSDRRQGDSPLHF.